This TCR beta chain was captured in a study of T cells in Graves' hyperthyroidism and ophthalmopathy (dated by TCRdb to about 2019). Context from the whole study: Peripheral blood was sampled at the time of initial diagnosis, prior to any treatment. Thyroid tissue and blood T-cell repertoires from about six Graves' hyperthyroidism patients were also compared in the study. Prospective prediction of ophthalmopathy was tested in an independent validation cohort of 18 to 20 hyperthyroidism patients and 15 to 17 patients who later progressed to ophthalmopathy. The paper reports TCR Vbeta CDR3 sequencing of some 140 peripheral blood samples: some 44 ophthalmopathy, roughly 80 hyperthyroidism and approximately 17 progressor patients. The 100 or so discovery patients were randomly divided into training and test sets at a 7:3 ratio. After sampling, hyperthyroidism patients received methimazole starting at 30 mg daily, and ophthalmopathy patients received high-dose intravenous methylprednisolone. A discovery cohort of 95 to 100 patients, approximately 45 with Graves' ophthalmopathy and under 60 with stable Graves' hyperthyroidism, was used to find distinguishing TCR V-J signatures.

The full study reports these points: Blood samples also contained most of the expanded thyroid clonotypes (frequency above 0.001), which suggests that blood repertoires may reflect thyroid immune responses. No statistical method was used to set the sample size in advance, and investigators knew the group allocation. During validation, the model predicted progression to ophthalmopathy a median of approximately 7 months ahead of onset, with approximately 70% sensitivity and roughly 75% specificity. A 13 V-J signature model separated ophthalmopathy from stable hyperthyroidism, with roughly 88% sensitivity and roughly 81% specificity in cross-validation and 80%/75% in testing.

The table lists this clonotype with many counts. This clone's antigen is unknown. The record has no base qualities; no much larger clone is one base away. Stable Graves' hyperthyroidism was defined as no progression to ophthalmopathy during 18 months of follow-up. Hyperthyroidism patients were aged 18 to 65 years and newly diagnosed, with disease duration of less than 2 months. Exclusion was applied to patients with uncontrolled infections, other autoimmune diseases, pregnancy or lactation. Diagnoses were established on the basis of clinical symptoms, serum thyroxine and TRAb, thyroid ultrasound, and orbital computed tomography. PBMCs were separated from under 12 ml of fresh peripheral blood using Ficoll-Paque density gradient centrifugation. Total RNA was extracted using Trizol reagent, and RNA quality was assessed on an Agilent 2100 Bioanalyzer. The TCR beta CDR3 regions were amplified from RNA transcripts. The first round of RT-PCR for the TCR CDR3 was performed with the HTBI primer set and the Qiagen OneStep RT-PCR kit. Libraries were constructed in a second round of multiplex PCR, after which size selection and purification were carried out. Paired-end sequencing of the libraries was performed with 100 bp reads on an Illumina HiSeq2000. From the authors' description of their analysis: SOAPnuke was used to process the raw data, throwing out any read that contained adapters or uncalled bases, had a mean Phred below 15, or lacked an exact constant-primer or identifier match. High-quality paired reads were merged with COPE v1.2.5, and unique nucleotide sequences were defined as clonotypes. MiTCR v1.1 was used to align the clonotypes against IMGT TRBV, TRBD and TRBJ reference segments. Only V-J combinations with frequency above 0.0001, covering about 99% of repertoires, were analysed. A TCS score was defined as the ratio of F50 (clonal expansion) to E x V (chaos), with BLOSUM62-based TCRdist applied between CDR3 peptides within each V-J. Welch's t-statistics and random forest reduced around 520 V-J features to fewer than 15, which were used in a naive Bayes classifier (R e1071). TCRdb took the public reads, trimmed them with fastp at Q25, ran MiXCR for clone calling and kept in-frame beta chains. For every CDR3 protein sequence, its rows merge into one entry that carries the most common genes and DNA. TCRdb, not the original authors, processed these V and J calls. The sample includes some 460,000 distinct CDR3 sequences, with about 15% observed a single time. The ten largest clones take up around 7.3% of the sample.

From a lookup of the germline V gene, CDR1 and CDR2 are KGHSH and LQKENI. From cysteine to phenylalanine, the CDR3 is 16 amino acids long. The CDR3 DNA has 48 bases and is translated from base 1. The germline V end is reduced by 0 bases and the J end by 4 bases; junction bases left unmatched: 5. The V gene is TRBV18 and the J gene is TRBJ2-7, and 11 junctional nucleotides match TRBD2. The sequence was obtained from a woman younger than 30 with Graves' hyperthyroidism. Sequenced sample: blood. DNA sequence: TGTGCCAGCTCACCACCGGTACTAGCGGGAGTATACGAGCAGTACTTC. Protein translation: CASSPPVLAGVYEQYF.